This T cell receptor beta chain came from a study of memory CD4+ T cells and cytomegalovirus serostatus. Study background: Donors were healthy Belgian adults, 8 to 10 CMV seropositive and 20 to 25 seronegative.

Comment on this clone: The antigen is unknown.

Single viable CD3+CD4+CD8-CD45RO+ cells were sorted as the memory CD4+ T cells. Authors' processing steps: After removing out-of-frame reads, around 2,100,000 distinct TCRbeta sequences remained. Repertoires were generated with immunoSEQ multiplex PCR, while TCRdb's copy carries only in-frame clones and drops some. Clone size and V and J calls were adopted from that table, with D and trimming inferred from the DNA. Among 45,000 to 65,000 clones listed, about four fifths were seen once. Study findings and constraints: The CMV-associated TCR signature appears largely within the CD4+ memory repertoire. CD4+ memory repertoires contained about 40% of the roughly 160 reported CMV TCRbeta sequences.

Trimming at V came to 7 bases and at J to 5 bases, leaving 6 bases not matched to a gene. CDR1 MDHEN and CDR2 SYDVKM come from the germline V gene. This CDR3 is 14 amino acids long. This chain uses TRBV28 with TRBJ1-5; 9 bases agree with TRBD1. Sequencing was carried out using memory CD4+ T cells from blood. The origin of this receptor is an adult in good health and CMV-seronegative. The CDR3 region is CASNSGQGDQPQHF. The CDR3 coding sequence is TGTGCCAGCAATTCGGGACAGGGCGATCAGCCCCAGCATTTT. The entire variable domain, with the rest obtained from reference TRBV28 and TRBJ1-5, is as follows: DVKVTQSSRYLVKRTGEKVFLECVQDMDHENMFWYRQDPGLGLRLIYFSYDVKMKEKGDIPEGYSVSREKKERFSLILESASTNQTSMYLCASNSGQGDQPQHFGDGTRLSIL.